This T cell receptor (beta chain) was documented in a study of blood T cell repertoires in COVID-19. Study details: Sites across the United States, Italy and Spain contributed samples from acute and convalescent COVID-19.

The CDR3 spans 17 residues. Assay used: immunoSEQ multiplex PCR; TCRdb lists only in-frame clones, some missing. The sample records 250,000 or so clones, about 89% being singletons. Material: peripheral blood. This receptor was taken from a man between 40 and 49 years old with active or convalescent COVID-19. The chain uses TRBV21-1 and TRBJ1-6; TRBD1 is the table's D call and was not checked against the DNA. TRBV21-1 is recorded as a pseudogene. CDR3 in amino acids: CASRRRQGNPYNSPLHF. In nucleotides, the CDR3 is TGTGCCAGCAGGCGTCGACAGGGAAACCCCTATAATTCACCCCTCCACTTT.